Listed below are T cell receptor beta chains from one sample, sequenced in a study of blood T cells in healthy people across ages. TCRdb reprocessed the 5' RACE reads via MiXCR and lists one record per CDR3 protein. The sample has hundreds of thousands of distinct CDR3 sequences; more than 20% are singletons. These same data were also listed under a study on T cells of mothers and their children.

Sequencing was performed on blood. These receptors all stem from a boy aged 5-17 years in good health. Both conserved end residues are part of each CDR3. D genes are given only for firm matches. Clone size is given for some rows only: seen once, a few or many times, or a class if the clone is expanded.

cdr3_nt cdr3_aa clone_size v_call d_call j_call
TGCAGCGTTGAGGGGAAACTAGCCCGGGAGACCCAGTACTTC CSVEGKLARETQYF . TRBV29-1 . TRBJ2-5
TGTGCCAGCAGGACGGGACAAGCCACCGGGGAGCTGTTTTTT CASRTGQATGELFF few TRBV2 . TRBJ2-2
TGCAGTGTTAACAGGGGGATCTCCTACAATGAGCAGTTCTTC CSVNRGISYNEQFF . TRBV20-1 TRBD1 TRBJ2-1
TGTGCCAGCTCACAACTAGTCGGAGATACGCAGTATTTT CASSQLVGDTQYF few TRBV18 . TRBJ2-3
TGCGCCAGCAGCCAAACTAGCGTGGGTCACAATGAGCAGTTCTTC CASSQTSVGHNEQFF once TRBV4-1 TRBD2 TRBJ2-1
TGTGCCAGCAGTCCGACGGGACAGGGTGGCTACGAGCAGTACTTC CASSPTGQGGYEQYF . TRBV27 TRBD1 TRBJ2-7
TGCGCCAGCAGCTCAACAGGGGACAACTATGGCTACACCTTC CASSSTGDNYGYTF few TRBV5-1 TRBD1 TRBJ1-2
TGCGCCAGCAGTCGTGGACTAGCGGGCTTCAATGAGCAGTTCTTC CASSRGLAGFNEQFF . TRBV5-1 TRBD2 TRBJ2-1
TGTGCCAGCAGCCAAGTGGCTAGCGAGATAAACACCGGGGAGCTGTTCTTT CASSQVASEINTGELFF . TRBV4-2 . TRBJ2-2
TGTGCCAGCAGCTTAGCAGGGACAGACGAGCAGTTCTTC CASSLAGTDEQFF . TRBV7-9 TRBD1 TRBJ2-1
TGTGCCAGCAGTTCCCCCAACAGGGAGGGGAGAACCGGCTACACCTTC CASSSPNREGRTGYTF . TRBV27 . TRBJ1-2